This paragraph covers one T cell receptor beta chain sequence. Antigen unknown. This entry belongs to a study of cytomegalovirus exposure and HLA in healthy donors. Primers: 60 Vbeta forward and 13 Jbeta reverse. TCRdb keeps only in-frame clones here, not all; method: immunoSEQ multiplex PCR. The sample includes roughly 110,000 clones, about two thirds of them seen just once. Study observations and caveats: The listing of roughly 160 TCR beta chains classed them as cytomegalovirus-associated. Most CMV-associated TCR beta chains were later found to appear HLA-restricted. In the analysis, some V segments, TRBV6-2 and TRBV6-3 included, were excluded as indistinguishable. Later analysis identified several of the most significant clusters that appeared linked to common viral pathogens.

V shed 4 bases and J shed 0 bases, with 9 bases lying between them. CDR1 and CDR2 from the germline V gene are SGHDN and FVKESK. The CDR3 loop spans 14 amino acids. The chain has TRBV14 and TRBJ2-5; perhaps TRBD2 as D (6 bases). The sequencing input was PBMCs. The TCR was taken from a boy under 18 in good health and CMV-seronegative. The CDR3 DNA reads TGTGCCAGCAGCCTACTAGCCTACCAAGAGACCCAGTACTTC. Amino acid sequence: CASSLLAYQETQYF.